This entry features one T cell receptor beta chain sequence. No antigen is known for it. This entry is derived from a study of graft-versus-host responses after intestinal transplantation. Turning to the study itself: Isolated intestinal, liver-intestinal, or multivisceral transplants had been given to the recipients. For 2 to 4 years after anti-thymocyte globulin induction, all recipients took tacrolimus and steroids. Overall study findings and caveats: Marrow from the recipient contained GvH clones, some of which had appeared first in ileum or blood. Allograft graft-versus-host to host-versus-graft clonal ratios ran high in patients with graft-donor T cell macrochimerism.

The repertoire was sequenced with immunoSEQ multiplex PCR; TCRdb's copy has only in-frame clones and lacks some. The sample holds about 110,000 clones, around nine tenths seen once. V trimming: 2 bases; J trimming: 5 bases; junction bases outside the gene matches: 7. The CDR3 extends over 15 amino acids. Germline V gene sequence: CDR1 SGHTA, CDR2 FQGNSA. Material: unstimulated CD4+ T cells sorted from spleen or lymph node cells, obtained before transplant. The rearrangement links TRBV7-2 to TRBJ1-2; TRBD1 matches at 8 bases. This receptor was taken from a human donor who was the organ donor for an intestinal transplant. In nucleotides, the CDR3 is TGTGCCAGCAGCTTACTCGCAGGGGGCGCTTATGGCTACACCTTC. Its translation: CASSLLAGGAYGYTF.